Listed below are T cell receptor beta chains from one sample, sequenced in a study of T cell responses to AZD1222 COVID-19 vaccine. This table comes from immunoSEQ multiplex PCR, and its TCRdb copy is limited to in-frame clones, with some not included. This table holds 65,000 to 85,000 clones, about 85% found once. The input for sequencing was peripheral blood, taken on day 0 of AZD1222 vaccination. The origin of the receptors is an adult in good health. Both conserved end residues are part of each CDR3. D genes are given only for firm matches. Not all rows give a size; the values are once, few, many and, for expanded clones, a class.

D gene | J gene | V gene | clone size | CDR3 protein | CDR3 DNA
- | TRBJ2-5 | TRBV6-1 | - | CASSESGQGETQYF | TGTGCCAGCAGTGAATCTGGGCAGGGCGAGACCCAGTACTTC
- | TRBJ2-2 | TRBV10-2 | - | CASTGVLPSGELFF | TGCGCCAGCACCGGGGTCCTACCGTCCGGGGAGCTGTTTTTT
TRBD1 | TRBJ2-7 | TRBV11-1 | - | CASSVRQGSYEQYF | TGTGCCAGCAGCGTCAGACAGGGCTCCTACGAGCAGTACTTC
- | TRBJ1-1 | TRBV10-2 | - | CASRDLIGAGSTEAFF | TGCGCCAGCAGAGACTTGATAGGGGCGGGGAGCACTGAAGCTTTCTTT
- | TRBJ1-4 | TRBV30 | - | CAWEPPGATNEKLFF | TGTGCCTGGGAGCCCCCGGGGGCAACTAATGAAAAACTGTTTTTT
- | TRBJ2-1 | TRBV9 | - | CASSVSGHYNEQFF | TGTGCCAGCAGCGTAAGCGGACACTACAATGAGCAGTTCTTC
- | TRBJ1-5 | TRBV27 | - | CASSPWVGEGNQPQHF | TGTGCCAGCAGCCCTTGGGTGGGGGAGGGCAATCAGCCCCAGCATTTT
- | TRBJ1-4 | TRBV7-2 | - | CASSSQGKSEKLFF | TGTGCCAGCAGCTCTCAGGGAAAGAGCGAAAAACTGTTTTTT
TRBD1 | TRBJ1-4 | TRBV5-1 | - | CASSSSGGADEKLFF | TGCGCCAGCAGCTCCTCAGGGGGGGCGGATGAAAAACTGTTTTTT
- | TRBJ1-2 | TRBV6-5 | - | CASSEGGFNYGYTF | TGTGCCAGCAGCGAGGGGGGCTTTAACTATGGCTACACCTTC
- | TRBJ1-1 | TRBV7-2 | few | CASSLALGTEAFF | TGTGCCAGCAGCTTAGCGCTTGGTACTGAAGCTTTCTTT
- | TRBJ2-4 | TRBV23-1 | - | CASSPAVRRAANIQYF | TGCGCCAGCAGTCCCGCAGTCCGGAGGGCGGCGAACATTCAGTACTTC
TRBD1 | TRBJ2-7 | TRBV4-3 | - | CASSQRQGASSYEQYF | TGCGCCAGCAGCCAAAGACAGGGGGCGAGCTCCTACGAGCAGTACTTC
- | TRBJ1-5 | TRBV6-2/TRBV6-3 | - | CASSPRGSNQPQHF | TGTGCCAGCAGCCCACGTGGGTCCAATCAGCCCCAGCATTTT
- | TRBJ2-2 | TRBV7-6 | - | CASSLRAGAEELFF | TGTGCCAGCAGCTTAAGGGCAGGGGCCGAGGAGCTGTTTTTT
TRBD1 | TRBJ2-7 | TRBV6-2/TRBV6-3 | once | CASSYESGGLYEQYF | TGTGCCAGCAGTTACGAGTCAGGGGGTCTCTACGAGCAGTACTTC
TRBD2 | TRBJ2-3 | TRBV7-3 | - | CASSTSGGWTDTQYF | TGTGCCAGCAGCACTAGCGGGGGGTGGACAGATACGCAGTATTTT
TRBD2 | TRBJ2-7 | TRBV7-8 | - | CASSLARGVIEQYF | TGTGCCAGCAGCTTAGCACGGGGGGTCATCGAGCAGTACTTC
TRBD1 | TRBJ2-7 | TRBV6-5 | - | CASSYSGQSYEQYF | TGTGCCAGCAGTTACTCGGGACAGAGCTACGAGCAGTACTTC
- | TRBJ1-1 | TRBV28 | - | CASSSYQSLKSGIEAFF | TGTGCCAGCAGTTCCTACCAATCCCTCAAATCGGGTATTGAAGCTTTCTTT
TRBD1 | TRBJ2-1 | TRBV9 | - | CASSVHPGGTGNNEQFF | TGTGCCAGCAGCGTACACCCAGGTGGGACAGGGAACAATGAGCAGTTCTTC
- | TRBJ2-7 | TRBV4-3 | - | CASSQYLAGASYEQYF | TGCGCCAGCAGCCAATATCTCGCAGGGGCATCCTACGAGCAGTACTTC
TRBD1 | TRBJ1-3 | TRBV4-3 | - | CASSQGLGTGERDTIYF | TGCGCCAGCAGCCAAGGCTTAGGGACAGGGGAGAGGGACACCATATATTTT
- | TRBJ2-7 | TRBV28 | - | CASVSGPNEQYF | TGTGCCAGCGTTTCCGGACCCAACGAGCAGTACTTC
TRBD2 | TRBJ2-7 | TRBV27 | - | CASRKTSGAYEQYF | TGTGCCAGCAGAAAGACTAGCGGGGCTTACGAGCAGTACTTC
- | TRBJ2-1 | TRBV9 | - | CASSTGSSYNEQFF | TGTGCCAGCAGCACCGGGAGCTCCTACAATGAGCAGTTCTTC
TRBD2 | TRBJ2-7 | TRBV18 | - | CASSPPSSGGKLNEQYF | TGTGCCAGCTCACCACCGTCGTCGGGGGGTAAATTGAACGAGCAGTACTTC
- | TRBJ2-3 | TRBV7-2 | - | CASSRGTPGQDTQYF | TGTGCCAGCAGCCGCGGGACGCCGGGTCAAGATACGCAGTATTTT
- | TRBJ1-4 | TRBV28 | - | CASTDSRGSGEKLFF | TGTGCCAGCACCGACAGCAGGGGAAGTGGTGAAAAACTGTTTTTT
TRBD1 | TRBJ2-7 | TRBV5-6 | - | CASSLDGQVFLGEQYF | TGTGCCAGCAGCTTGGATGGACAGGTATTCCTCGGGGAGCAGTACTTC